The T cell receptor beta chain under discussion was sequenced for a study of beta chain features in type 1 diabetes (dated by TCRdb to 2016 to 2018). Describing the broader study: No differences in mean age, gender distribution, total cell number or subset yield were found between patients and healthy donors. A total of roughly 100,000,000 sorted cells were examined across all samples, and the number of cells per subset was strongly correlated with RNA yield. In the study, TCRB repertoires of sorted circulating CD4+ T cell subsets from recently diagnosed type 1 diabetes patients were compared with those of matched healthy donors. Whereas all 30 or so donors provided naive and central memory subsets, regulatory and stem cell-like memory subsets were isolated from just 8 patients and roughly 8 healthy donors.

The entire isolated RNA was reverse transcribed using the High Capacity cDNA Reverse Transcription Kit, and thus expressed TCRB transcripts were sequenced. Naive, central memory and regulatory T cell samples underwent deep immunoSEQ sequencing, averaging around 4 million total reads per sample. Sorted cells were lysed in RLT buffer, and RNA was extracted using DNase-treated RNeasy Micro or Mini kits according to cell number. To prevent cross-contamination, each cell subset was processed individually, whereas patient and healthy donor samples were processed jointly. TCRB sequences were amplified from cDNA with the immunoSEQ multiplex PCR, producing 87-bp fragments spanning the CDR3 region. Sequencing of the amplicons was done on the Illumina HiSeq platform. Turning to the authors' computational methods: Synthetic template baselines were used to correct PCR bias computationally, reads within Hamming distance 2 were collapsed, and singletons that could not be merged were discarded. Reads were aligned to IMGT to assign V, D and J genes, CDR3 length, and insertions or deletions at six rearrangement sites. Within each subset, clonotype counts were normalized to the number of sorted cells before true diversity and Gini coefficients were calculated with the tcR R package. The overlap coefficient, calculated on TCRB nucleotide sequences, was used to measure repertoire sharing. TCRdb holds this immuneACCESS table with in-frame rearrangements only. Some clones are missing; in checked studies, unresolved V genes explain under half, and the rest has no known cause. V, J and clone size derive from that table, while D and trimming were established from the DNA sequence. For this sample there are 200,000 to 250,000 clones; less than 35% appear just once. The ten largest clones represent about 3.9% of the sample.

The germline V gene gives CDR1 as SGHTA and CDR2 as FQGNSA. V was cut back by 7 bases and J by 1 base, leaving a gap of 13 bases between them. The CDR3 numbers 14 residues from cysteine through phenylalanine. Of the read, only the CDR3 DNA is kept; its 42 bases are in frame from base 1. Findings and caveats that apply to the study as a whole: Naive, central memory and regulatory TCRB repertoires appeared to be more similar among patients than among healthy donors. Sequencing cDNA rather than genomic DNA could over-represent highly expressing activated cells, although activation and CD3 levels did not differ between groups. Because the HLA sub-analyses included only small numbers of individuals, any influence of HLA type on TCRB rearrangement was left unresolved. PCR may preferentially amplify shorter templates, but because patient and control samples were amplified and corrected together, any resulting skew would affect both groups equally. At VDJ recombination sites, type 1 diabetes patients had fewer insertions and more deleted nucleotides, which implies abnormalities in thymic rearrangement. A moderate but significant shortening of TCRB CDR3 length was observed in type 1 diabetes patients in all four CD4+ subsets.

Concerning this clone itself: No cognate antigen has been identified for it. Within one base of it there is no much larger clone, and no base qualities were kept.

From each donor, a single peripheral blood sample of about 100 mL on average was drawn into heparinised tubes. A BD FACSAria II was used to sort naive, central memory, regulatory and stem cell-like memory CD4+ T cells with a panel that included CD45RO, CCR7, CD25, CD127, CD95 and CD27. A purity above 95% was achieved for all sorted populations. PBMCs were separated immediately by Lymphoprep density gradient centrifugation and were stained directly, without being cultured. So that batch effects would be minimized, each experiment stained and sorted samples in pairs, pairing one healthy donor with one patient.

The TCR comes from a man younger than 45 in good health. Rearrangement joined TRBV7-2 to TRBJ1-1; the D gene cannot be named for sure. Sequencing input: central memory CD4+ T cells from blood. The sequenced DNA is TGTGCCAGCACGCCCTCGCGGCAGAACACTGAAGCTTTCTTT. Its amino acids are CASTPSRQNTEAFF.